The next 26 T cell receptor beta chains were all read from a single sample in a study of cytomegalovirus exposure and HLA in healthy donors. PCR employed 60 Vbeta and 13 Jbeta primers. TCRdb keeps only in-frame clones here, not all; method: immunoSEQ multiplex PCR. The sample consists of 100,000 to 150,000 clones, more than 65% of them appearing once. The sequencing input was PBMCs. Receptor source: a young man in good health and CMV-seropositive.

This chain uses TRBV11-2 with TRBJ1-3, with D uncertain. CDR3 length: 15 amino acids. CDR1 and CDR2 (germline): SGHAT, FQNNGV. V lost 5 bases, J lost 0 bases, and 11 bases lay in between. The chain's CDR3 is CASSPGFRSGNTIYF. The CDR3 coding sequence is TGTGCCAGCAGCCCCGGTTTCCGCTCTGGAAACACCATATATTTT.

The genes are TRBV15 and TRBJ2-5, with TRBD1 identical over 8 bases. The junction had 9 bases not matched to a gene; V was cut back by 0 bases and J by 6 bases. CDR1 LNHNV and CDR2 YYDKDF come from the germline V gene (reference sequence). There are 16 residues in the CDR3. The CDR3 nucleotides are TGTGCCACCAGCAGAGATGTATTCCAGGGGGCTAAGACCCAGTACTTC. This gives the protein CATSRDVFQGAKTQYF.

The CDR3 sequence: CALSMALNYGYTF. The CDR3, as DNA: TGTGCCTTATCGATGGCCCTCAACTATGGCTACACCTTC. This chain uses TRBV30 with TRBJ1-2; D uncertain. The CDR3 is made up of 13 amino acids. The V end was cut by 7 bases, the J end by 2 bases, with 14 bases between. CDR1 GTSNPN and CDR2 SVGIG come from the germline V gene (reference sequence).

The DNA of the CDR3 is TGTGCCAGTAGTCCGGGACTTCATAATTCACCCCTCCACTTT. Translation: CASSPGLHNSPLHF. The chain uses TRBV19 and TRBJ1-6; the D gene is possibly TRBD1 (5 bases). The CDR3 spans 14 residues. CDR1 and CDR2 from the germline V gene are LNHDA and SQIVND (reference sequence). Trimming cost V 5 bases and J 5 bases, with 10 bases left between them.

This sequence joins TRBV2 and TRBJ1-5, with D tentatively TRBD1 (6 bases). With 6 bases removed from V and 5 bases from J, the gap between germline ends came to 11 bases. Per germline, CDR1 SNHLY and CDR2 FYNNEI. The CDR3 consists of 13 residues. The CDR3 bases are TGTGCCAGCAGACAGGGACGCGATCAGCCCCAGCATTTT. Protein product: CASRQGRDQPQHF.

For this clone: This specimen includes other DNA sequences encoding the same CDR3. The rearrangement links TRBV18 to TRBJ2-5, with unresolved D. CDR1 and CDR2 from the germline V gene are KGHSH and LQKENI. Trimming took 2 bases from V and 5 from J, leaving 3 bases between them. The CDR3 extends over 11 amino acids. CDR3 nucleotide sequence: TGTGCCAGCTCACCAGAGGAGACCCAGTACTTC. This codes for CASSPEETQYF.

The V and J genes are TRBV29-1 and TRBJ2-5; 7 nucleotides match TRBD1. This CDR3 is 14 amino acids long. J was trimmed by 3 bases and V by 0 bases; bases with no gene match: 4. Germline CDR1 reads SQVTM; CDR2 reads ANQGSEA. The CDR3 nucleotides read TGCAGCGTTGAAGAGTCCGGGACAGAAGAGACCCAGTACTTC. Translation gives CSVEESGTEETQYF.

V and J are TRBV6-5 and TRBJ2-7; 8 bases are a match to TRBD1. The CDR3 is made up of 14 amino acids. V shed 2 bases, J shed 5 bases, and the junction held 5 bases outside the gene matches. CDR1 is MNHEY and CDR2 is SVGAGI in the germline V gene. CDR3 in amino acids: CASSYIGGQDEQYF. CDR3 coding DNA: TGTGCCAGCAGTTACATTGGGGGACAGGACGAGCAGTACTTC.

This chain's CDR3 is CASSVGPGETEAFF. Written as DNA, the CDR3 is TGTGCCAGCAGCGTTGGCCCGGGGGAAACTGAAGCTTTCTTT. The V call is TRBV9, the J call TRBJ1-1, with D possibly being TRBD1 (5 bases). The CDR3 runs to 14 residues. Germline lookup yields CDR1 SGDLS and CDR2 YYNGEE. Trimming pared 2 bases from V and 5 bases from J, leaving 13 bases between. The full variable domain, rest sourced from reference TRBV9 and TRBJ1-1, is DSGVTQTPKHLITATGQRVTLRCSPRSGDLSVYWYQQSLDQGLQFLIQYYNGEERAKGNILERFSAQQFPDLHSELNLSSLELGDSALYFCASSVGPGETEAFFGQGTRLTVV.

This clone was recorded a few times. The chain links TRBV5-6 to TRBJ2-1, with D perhaps TRBD1 (5 bases). Trimming stripped 3 bases from V and 2 bases from J, with 12 bases between. CDR1 and CDR2 from the germline V gene are SGHDT and YYEEEE. The CDR3 consists of 15 residues. The CDR3: CASSSQQGPYNEQFF. The CDR3 nucleotides are TGTGCCAGCAGCTCCCAGCAGGGTCCCTACAATGAGCAGTTCTTC.

V usage is TRBV5-1 and J usage is TRBJ2-2; 11 nucleotides match TRBD1. Germline CDR1 SGHRS, CDR2 YFSETQ. Trimming at V came to 4 bases and at J to 5 bases, leaving 4 bases not matched to a gene. This CDR3 has 15 residues. The CDR3 loop reads CASSLGQGATGELFF. DNA for the CDR3: TGCGCCAGCAGCCTAGGACAGGGGGCTACCGGGGAGCTGTTTTTT.

The chain joins TRBV2 to TRBJ2-1, with a possible D match to TRBD1 (5 bases). The V end was cut by 4 bases, the J end by 6 bases, with 19 bases between. Germline V gene sequence: CDR1 SNHLY, CDR2 FYNNEI. This CDR3 comprises 16 residues. The CDR3 loop is CASSAPQGLGPNEQFF. Written as DNA, the CDR3 is TGTGCCAGCAGTGCTCCGCAGGGCCTCGGCCCCAATGAGCAGTTCTTC.

The V gene is TRBV6-5, the J gene TRBJ1-1; no clear D. Looked up from germline, CDR1 is MNHEY and CDR2 is SVGAGI. The CDR3 spans 15 residues. Trimming removed 6 bases at V and 3 bases at J, with 17 bases between. DNA of the CDR3: TGTGCCAGCAGCCTTATCTATCGACTGGACACTGAAGCTTTCTTT. This encodes CASSLIYRLDTEAFF.

This clone was counted a few times. J is TRBJ1-4 and V is TRBV4-1; D might be TRBD1 (6 bases). Per the germline V gene, CDR1 is MGHRA and CDR2 is YSYEKL. V was pared by 0 bases and J by 8 bases, with 16 bases between. The CDR3 is made up of 16 amino acids. The CDR3 is CASSQEGHQEWEKLFF. The CDR3 DNA is TGCGCCAGCAGCCAAGAGGGACACCAGGAGTGGGAAAAACTGTTTTTT.

The V and J genes are TRBV7-9 and TRBJ1-6; D not certain. The CDR3 runs to 14 residues. Germline values: CDR1 SEHNR, CDR2 FQNEAQ (reference sequence). Trimming left V 1 base short and J 6 bases short, with 7 bases between. CDR3 DNA sequence: TGTGCCAGCAGCTTAGTACAGAGTAATTCACCCCTCCACTTT. Protein: CASSLVQSNSPLHF. The variable domain in full, completed from reference TRBV7-9 and TRBJ1-6, reads DTGVSQNPRHKITKRGQNVTFRCDPISEHNRLYWYRQTLGQGPEFLTYFQNEAQLEKSRLLSDRFSAERPKGSFSTLEIQRTEQGDSAMYLCASSLVQSNSPLHFGNGTRLTVT.

In its sample, this clone was seen a few times. The gene calls are TRBV5-1 and TRBJ2-3; D not resolved. CDR3 length: 16 amino acids. The V end was cut by 0 bases, the J end by 1 base, with 12 bases between. Looked up from germline, CDR1 is SGHRS and CDR2 is YFSETQ. CDR3 sequence reads: CASSLAARAGTDTQYF. The CDR3 bases are TGCGCCAGCAGCTTGGCTGCTCGAGCTGGCACAGATACGCAGTATTTT.

In its sample, this clone was seen a few times. This chain connects TRBV6-4 to TRBJ1-2, with D tentatively TRBD1 (6 bases). Between the trimmed V and J ends, which lost 2 bases and 8 bases, there was a span of 15 bases. The CDR3 spans 14 residues. CDR1 and CDR2 from the germline V gene are MRHNA and SNTAGT. DNA for the CDR3: TGTGCCAGCAGTGACCATTGGGCAGGGGACGGCTACACCTTC. The encoded protein is CASSDHWAGDGYTF.

This clone was picked up one time. This sequence joins TRBV27 and TRBJ2-1; D may be TRBD2 (5 bases). The CDR3 spans 15 residues. The ends were cut back, 0 bases at V and 4 bases at J, with 10 bases in the middle. Germline-derived CDR1 and CDR2 are MNHEY and SMNVEV (reference sequence). CDR3 bases: TGTGCCAGCAGTTTATCGCCCGGGGAGTACAATGAGCAGTTCTTC. As protein: CASSLSPGEYNEQFF.

The table lists this clone with a count of one. The chain recombines TRBV5-5 with TRBJ1-4; D might be TRBD1 (5 bases). Trimming took off 1 base at V and 5 bases at J, with 12 bases between the two ends. This CDR3 spans 15 amino acids. Germline assignment: CDR1 SGHKS and CDR2 YYEKEE (reference sequence). The chain's CDR3 is CASSLWAGMNEKLFF. The CDR3 DNA sequence: TGTGCCAGCAGCTTGTGGGCAGGGATGAATGAAAAACTGTTTTTT.

J is TRBJ1-1 and V is TRBV6-5, with D perhaps matching TRBD1 (6 bases). Germline values: CDR1 MNHEY, CDR2 SVGAGI. This CDR3 is 13 amino acids long. The V end was cut by 8 bases, the J end by 0 bases, with 10 bases between. The CDR3, as DNA: TGTGCCAGCGGGGACATGTTGAACACTGAAGCTTTCTTT. Translation: CASGDMLNTEAFF.

The chain couples TRBV4-3 to TRBJ2-7; a possible D gene is TRBD2 (5 bases). Per germline, CDR1 LGHNA and CDR2 YSLEER. The CDR3 consists of 15 residues. Trimming removed 1 base from V and 7 bases from J, with 17 bases in between. CDR3 nucleotide sequence: TGCGCCAGCAGCCAAGCGGCCAGCTCTACGGGGGAGCAGTACTTC. It is translated as CASSQAASSTGEQYF.

The rearrangement links TRBV4-1 to TRBJ1-1; D is perhaps TRBD1 (5 bases). There are 14 residues in the CDR3. The V gene lost 5 bases and the J gene lost 5 bases, with 15 bases spanning the gap. Germline CDR1 MGHRA, CDR2 YSYEKL. CDR3 amino acids: CASSALPGGTEAFF. Written as DNA, the CDR3 is TGCGCCAGCAGCGCGCTCCCGGGGGGAACTGAAGCTTTCTTT.

V and J are TRBV7-2 and TRBJ2-3; D remains ambiguous. Germline CDR1 is SGHTA and CDR2 is FQGNSA. The V gene lost 0 bases and the J gene lost 5 bases, with 6 bases spanning the gap. CDR3 length: 13 amino acids. In nucleotides, the CDR3 is TGTGCCAGCAGCTTAGCATTCAGAGATACGCAGTATTTT. It yields the protein CASSLAFRDTQYF. Supplemented by reference TRBV7-2 and TRBJ2-3, the full variable domain reads GAGVSQSPSNKVTEKGKDVELRCDPISGHTALYWYRQSLGQGLEFLIYFQGNSAPDKSGLPSDRFSAERTGGSVSTLTIQRTQQEDSAVYLCASSLAFRDTQYFGPGTRLTVL.

The rearrangement links TRBV7-9 to TRBJ2-7; 9 nucleotides align to TRBD1. The CDR3 loop spans 18 amino acids. Unmatched junction bases numbered 17, after V lost 4 bases and J lost 4 bases. CDR1 SEHNR and CDR2 FQNEAQ come from the germline V gene (reference sequence). CDR3: CASSSNLGGDRGGYEQYF. In DNA form, the CDR3 reads TGTGCCAGCAGCTCGAACTTAGGTGGTGACAGGGGGGGGTACGAGCAGTACTTC.

This clone was observed a single time. The chain has TRBV6-4 and TRBJ2-1; D is perhaps TRBD2 (7 bases). The CDR3 is 15 residues long. V lost 3 bases to trimming and J lost 4 bases, with 13 bases between them. In germline, CDR1 is MRHNA, CDR2 SNTAGT. CDR3 in DNA: TGTGCCAGCAGTGAAGGGCGGGGGCCGTACAATGAGCAGTTCTTC. Its protein product is CASSEGRGPYNEQFF.

The CDR3 region is CASSKTSGGKYNEQFF. CDR3 DNA sequence: TGTGCCAGCAGTAAGACTAGCGGGGGGAAGTACAATGAGCAGTTCTTC. The chain carries TRBV6-6 and TRBJ2-1; TRBD2 matches 13 bases. The CDR3 is 16 residues long. Per germline, CDR1 MNHNY and CDR2 SVGAGI (reference sequence). After removal of 5 bases from V and 4 bases from J, the junction contained 5 bases not matched to a gene.